These 5 T cell receptor beta chains share one sample of origin, sequenced in a study of T cells in Graves' hyperthyroidism and ophthalmopathy. Amplified TCR beta CDR3 regions derived from RNA transcripts. First-round RT-PCR targeting the TCR CDR3 was performed with the HTBI primer set. TCRdb used MiXCR to reprocess the multiplex PCR reads, holding one entry per CDR3 protein. The repertoire holds around 520,000 distinct CDR3 sequences, with around 15% as singletons. Sequencing was carried out using blood. The receptors were sampled from a woman aged 18-29 years with Graves' hyperthyroidism.

This clonotype occurred many times. This chain joins TRBV12-3 or TRBV12-4 and TRBJ2-1; tentatively, D is TRBD1 (5 bases). V was cut by 5 bases and J by 5 bases, with 13 bases left in between. This CDR3 spans 14 amino acids. The CDR3 loop is CASSPSQGNNEQFF. The CDR3 DNA sequence: TGTGCCAGCAGTCCGTCCCAGGGAAACAATGAGCAGTTCTTC.

This clonotype was counted ten times or more. This chain joins TRBV12-3 or TRBV12-4 and TRBJ2-1, with 8 nucleotides matching TRBD2. CDR3 length equals 14 residues. Trimming at V came to 4 bases and at J to 3 bases, leaving 2 bases not matched to a gene. The CDR3 region is CASSSSGFYNEQFF. CDR3 sequence (DNA): TGTGCCAGCAGTTCTAGCGGGTTCTACAATGAGCAGTTCTTC.

The gene calls are TRBV20-1 and TRBJ2-5, with TRBD1 identical over 7 bases. The CDR3 covers 14 residues. CDR1 and CDR2 from the germline V gene are DFQATT and SNEGSKA (reference sequence). Germline trimming cut 2 bases from V and 5 bases from J; bases unmatched to any gene: 8. This CDR3 is CSARRLQGLETQYF. The CDR3 region has the DNA TGCAGTGCTAGACGCTTACAGGGGTTGGAGACCCAGTACTTC.

The rearrangement joins TRBV9 to TRBJ2-7; D perhaps matches TRBD2 (5 bases). Per germline, CDR1 SGDLS and CDR2 YYNGEE. CDR3 length equals 13 residues. V lost 4 bases to trimming and J lost 7 bases, with 15 bases between them. CDR3: CASSFHWTGEQYV. For the CDR3, the DNA is TGTGCCAGCAGCTTTCACTGGACGGGGGAGCAGTACGTC.

This clonotype was picked up many times. The V call is TRBV12-3 or TRBV12-4, the J call TRBJ2-5, with TRBD1 as a possible D gene (6 bases). The CDR3 is 15 residues long. Trimming left V 2 bases short and J 4 bases short, with 14 bases between. The CDR3, as DNA: TGTGCCAGCAGTTTAAGCAGGGGTGGTGGAGAGACCCAGTACTTC. Translation: CASSLSRGGGETQYF.